The present TCR beta chain was sequenced within a study of blood T cell repertoires in COVID-19. In the study overall: Sites across the United States, Italy and Spain contributed samples from acute and convalescent COVID-19. The cDNA or gDNA used as material had been derived from T cells, B-cell-depleted T cells, or PBMCs.

Authors' data handling: Nucleated cell number was recorded as an estimate derived from reference gene primer amplification. Sequencing used immunoSEQ multiplex PCR; TCRdb keeps in-frame clones, though not all of them. V and J calls and clone size follow that table, whereas D and trimming were derived from the DNA. This sample has around 140,000 clones, with about nine tenths found just once. Trimming cost V 0 bases and J 0 bases, with 7 bases left between them. The length of the CDR3 is 14 residues. Germline CDR1 and CDR2: SGHRS and YFSETQ. The material sequenced was peripheral blood. This TCR was sampled from a man between 45 and 60 years old with active COVID-19. The gene calls are TRBV5-1 and TRBJ2-7; D is unclear. The CDR3 loop reads CASSLESVSYEQYF. The CDR3 coding sequence is TGCGCCAGCAGCTTGGAATCGGTCTCCTACGAGCAGTACTTC.